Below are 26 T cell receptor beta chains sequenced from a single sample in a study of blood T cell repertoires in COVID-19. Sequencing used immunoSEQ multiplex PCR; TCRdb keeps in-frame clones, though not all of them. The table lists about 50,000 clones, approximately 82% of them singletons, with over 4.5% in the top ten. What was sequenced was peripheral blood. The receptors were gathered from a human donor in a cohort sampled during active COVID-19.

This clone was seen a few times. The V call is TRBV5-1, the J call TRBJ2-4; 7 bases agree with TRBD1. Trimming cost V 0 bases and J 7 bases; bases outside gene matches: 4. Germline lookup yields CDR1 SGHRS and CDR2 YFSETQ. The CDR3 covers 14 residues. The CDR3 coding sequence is TGCGCCAGCAGCTTGGGGGACAGAGTGAACATTCAGTACTTC. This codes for CASSLGDRVNIQYF. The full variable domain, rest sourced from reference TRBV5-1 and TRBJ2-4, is KAGVTQTPRYLIKTRGQQVTLSCSPISGHRSVSWYQQTPGQGLQFLFEYFSETQRNKGNFPGRFSGRQFSNSRSEMNVSTLELGDSALYLCASSLGDRVNIQYFGAGTRLSVL.

In DNA form, the CDR3 reads TGTGCCACCAGCAGGGACAGGGGGCAGGACGAGCAGTACTTC. It translates to CATSRDRGQDEQYF. The genes are TRBV15 and TRBJ2-7; 11 bases line up with TRBD1. This CDR3 is built from 14 residues. CDR1 and CDR2 from the germline V gene are LNHNV and YYDKDF (reference sequence). V dropped 3 bases and J dropped 5; count of bases not matched to a gene: 3.

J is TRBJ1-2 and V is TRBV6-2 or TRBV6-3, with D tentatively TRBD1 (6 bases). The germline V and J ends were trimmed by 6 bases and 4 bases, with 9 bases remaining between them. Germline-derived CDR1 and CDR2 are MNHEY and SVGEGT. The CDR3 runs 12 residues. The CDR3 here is CASSRTAYGYTF. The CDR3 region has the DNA TGTGCCAGCAGCCGGACAGCCTATGGCTACACCTTC.

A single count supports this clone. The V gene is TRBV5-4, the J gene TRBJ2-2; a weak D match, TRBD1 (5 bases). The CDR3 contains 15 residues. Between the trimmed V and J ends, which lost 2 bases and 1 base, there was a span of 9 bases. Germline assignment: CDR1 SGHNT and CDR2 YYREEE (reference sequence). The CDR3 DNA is TGTGCCAGCAGCTTTGGCGGACAGAACACCGGGGAGCTGTTTTTT. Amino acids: CASSFGGQNTGELFF.

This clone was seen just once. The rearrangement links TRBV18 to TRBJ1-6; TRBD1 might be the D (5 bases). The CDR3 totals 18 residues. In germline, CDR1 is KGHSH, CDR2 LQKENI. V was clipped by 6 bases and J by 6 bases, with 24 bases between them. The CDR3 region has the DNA TGTGCCAGCTCCAACCGTTTGGGTCGAGACAGCGTTAATTCACCCCTCCACTTT. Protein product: CASSNRLGRDSVNSPLHF.

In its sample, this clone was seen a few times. The CDR3 protein is CASSQGTGGNTEAFF. CDR3 in DNA: TGTGCCAGCAGCCAGGGGACAGGGGGAAACACTGAAGCTTTCTTT. V usage is TRBV5-5 and J usage is TRBJ1-1; 11 positions match TRBD1. The CDR3 totals 15 residues. The V gene end was trimmed by 4 bases and the J gene end by 2 bases; junction bases not matched to a gene: 4. Germline lookup yields CDR1 SGHKS and CDR2 YYEKEE (reference sequence). The entire variable domain, with the rest obtained from reference TRBV5-5 and TRBJ1-1, is as follows: DAGVTQSPTHLIKTRGQQVTLRCSPISGHKSVSWYQQVLGQGPQFIFQYYEKEERGRGNFPDRFSARQFPNYSSELNVNALLLGDSALYLCASSQGTGGNTEAFFGQGTRLTVV.

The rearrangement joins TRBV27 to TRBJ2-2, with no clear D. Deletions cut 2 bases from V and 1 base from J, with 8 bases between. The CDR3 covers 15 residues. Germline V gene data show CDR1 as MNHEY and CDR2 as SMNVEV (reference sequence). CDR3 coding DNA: TGTGCCAGCAGTTTAGGGCCAGGGAACACCGGGGAGCTGTTTTTT. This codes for CASSLGPGNTGELFF.

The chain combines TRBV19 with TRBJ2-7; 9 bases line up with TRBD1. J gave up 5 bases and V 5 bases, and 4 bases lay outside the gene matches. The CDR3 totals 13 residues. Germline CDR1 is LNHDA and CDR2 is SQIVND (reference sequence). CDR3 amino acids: CASSPRDRDEQYF. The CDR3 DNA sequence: TGTGCCAGTAGTCCCCGGGACAGGGACGAGCAGTACTTC.

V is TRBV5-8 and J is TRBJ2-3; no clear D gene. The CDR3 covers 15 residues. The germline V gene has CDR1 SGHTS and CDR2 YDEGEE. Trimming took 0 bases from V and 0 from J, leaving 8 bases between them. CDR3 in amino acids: CASSLDGSSTDTQYF. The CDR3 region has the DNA TGTGCCAGCAGCTTGGACGGTTCTAGCACAGATACGCAGTATTTT.

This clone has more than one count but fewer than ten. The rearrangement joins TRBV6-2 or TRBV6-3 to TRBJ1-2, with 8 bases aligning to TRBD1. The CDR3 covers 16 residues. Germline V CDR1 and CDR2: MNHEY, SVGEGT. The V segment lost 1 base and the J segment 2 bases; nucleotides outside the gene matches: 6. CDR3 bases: TGTGCCAGCAGTTACTGGGCAGGGGGCCCAAACTATGGCTACACCTTC. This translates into CASSYWAGGPNYGYTF.

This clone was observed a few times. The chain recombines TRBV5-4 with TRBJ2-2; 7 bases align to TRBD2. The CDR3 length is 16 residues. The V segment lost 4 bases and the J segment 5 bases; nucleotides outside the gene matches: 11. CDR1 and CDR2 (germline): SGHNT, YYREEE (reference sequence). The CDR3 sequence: CASSPKDRGDTGELFF. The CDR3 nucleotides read TGTGCCAGCAGCCCCAAGGACCGGGGGGATACCGGGGAGCTGTTTTTT.

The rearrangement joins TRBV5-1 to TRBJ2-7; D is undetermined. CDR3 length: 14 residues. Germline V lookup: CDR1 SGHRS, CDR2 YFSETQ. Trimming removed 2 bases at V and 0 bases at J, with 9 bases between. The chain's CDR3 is CASSFTWPSYEQYF. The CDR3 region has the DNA TGCGCCAGCAGCTTTACCTGGCCCTCCTACGAGCAGTACTTC.

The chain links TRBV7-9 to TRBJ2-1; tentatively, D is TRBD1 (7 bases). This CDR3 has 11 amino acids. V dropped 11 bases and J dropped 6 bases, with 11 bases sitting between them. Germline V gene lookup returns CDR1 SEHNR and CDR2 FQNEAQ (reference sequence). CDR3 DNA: TGTGCCGCAGGGGGGTCCAATGAGCAGTTCTTC. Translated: CAAGGSNEQFF.

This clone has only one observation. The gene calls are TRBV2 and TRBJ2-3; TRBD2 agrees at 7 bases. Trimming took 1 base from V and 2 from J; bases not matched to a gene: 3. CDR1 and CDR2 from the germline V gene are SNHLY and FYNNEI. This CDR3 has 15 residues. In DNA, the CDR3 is TGTGCCAGCAGTGAAGGGCGGGGGAACACAGATACGCAGTATTTT. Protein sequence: CASSEGRGNTDTQYF. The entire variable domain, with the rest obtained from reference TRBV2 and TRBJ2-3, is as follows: EPEVTQTPSHQVTQMGQEVILRCVPISNHLYFYWYRQILGQKVEFLVSFYNNEISEKSEIFDDQFSVERPDGSNFTLKIRSTKLEDSAMYFCASSEGRGNTDTQYFGPGTRLTVL.

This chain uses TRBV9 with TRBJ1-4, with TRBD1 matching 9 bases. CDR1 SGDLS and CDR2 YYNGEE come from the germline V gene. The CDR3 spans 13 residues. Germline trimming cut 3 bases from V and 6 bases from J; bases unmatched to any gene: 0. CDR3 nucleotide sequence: TGTGCCAGCAGCGGGACAGGGGATGAAAAACTGTTTTTT. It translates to CASSGTGDEKLFF.

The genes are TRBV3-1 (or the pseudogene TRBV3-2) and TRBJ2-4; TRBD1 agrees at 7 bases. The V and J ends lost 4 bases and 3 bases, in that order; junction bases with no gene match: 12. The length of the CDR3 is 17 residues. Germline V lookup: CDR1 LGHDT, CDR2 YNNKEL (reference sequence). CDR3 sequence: CASSPTGQESYKNIQYF. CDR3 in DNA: TGTGCCAGCAGCCCAACCGGACAGGAGAGTTACAAAAACATTCAGTACTTC.

The CDR3 nucleotides read TGCAGTGCTCTCTTAGCGGGGTCTCGGTACTTC. Protein product: CSALLAGSRYF. V is TRBV20-1 and J is TRBJ2-5, with 8 bases that match TRBD2. Germline V gives CDR1 DFQATT, CDR2 SNEGSKA (reference sequence). The CDR3 consists of 11 residues. V shed 5 bases and J 13 bases; nucleotides not matched to a gene: 9.

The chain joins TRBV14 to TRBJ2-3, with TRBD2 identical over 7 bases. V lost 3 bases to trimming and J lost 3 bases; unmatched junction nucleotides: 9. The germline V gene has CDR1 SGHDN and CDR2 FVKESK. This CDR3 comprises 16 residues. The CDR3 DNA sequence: TGTGCCAGCAGCCAGTACCTAGCGGCTCCGACAGATACGCAGTATTTT. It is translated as CASSQYLAAPTDTQYF.

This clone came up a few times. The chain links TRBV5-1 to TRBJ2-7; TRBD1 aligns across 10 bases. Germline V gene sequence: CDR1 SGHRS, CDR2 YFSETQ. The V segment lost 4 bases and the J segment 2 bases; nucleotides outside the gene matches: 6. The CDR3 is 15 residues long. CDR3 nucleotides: TGCGCCAGCAGCAATGGGACAGGGGCCGCCTACGAGCAGTACTTC. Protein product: CASSNGTGAAYEQYF.

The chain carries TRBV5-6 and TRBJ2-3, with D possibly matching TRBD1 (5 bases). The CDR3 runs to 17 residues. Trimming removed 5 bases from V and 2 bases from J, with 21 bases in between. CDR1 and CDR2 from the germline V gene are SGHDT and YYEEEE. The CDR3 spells CASSSKLRTLYTDTQYF. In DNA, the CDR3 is TGTGCCAGCAGTTCCAAACTCCGGACACTTTACACAGATACGCAGTATTTT.

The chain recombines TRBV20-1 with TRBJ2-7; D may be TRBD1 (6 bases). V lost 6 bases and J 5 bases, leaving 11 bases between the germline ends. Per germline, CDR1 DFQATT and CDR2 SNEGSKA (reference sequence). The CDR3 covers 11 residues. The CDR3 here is CSAKQGNEQYF. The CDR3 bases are TGCAGTGCAAAACAGGGAAACGAGCAGTACTTC.

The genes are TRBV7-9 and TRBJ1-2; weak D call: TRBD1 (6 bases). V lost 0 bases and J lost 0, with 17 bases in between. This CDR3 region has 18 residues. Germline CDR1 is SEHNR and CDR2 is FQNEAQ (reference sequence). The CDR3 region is CASSLALTADRANYGYTF. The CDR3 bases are TGTGCCAGCAGCTTAGCGCTAACCGCGGACAGAGCTAACTATGGCTACACCTTC.

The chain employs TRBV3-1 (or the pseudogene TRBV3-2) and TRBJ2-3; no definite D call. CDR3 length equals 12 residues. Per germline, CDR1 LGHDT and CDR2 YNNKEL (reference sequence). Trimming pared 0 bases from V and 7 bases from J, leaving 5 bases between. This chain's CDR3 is CASSQESHTQYF. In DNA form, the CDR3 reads TGTGCCAGCAGCCAAGAGAGCCATACGCAGTATTTT.

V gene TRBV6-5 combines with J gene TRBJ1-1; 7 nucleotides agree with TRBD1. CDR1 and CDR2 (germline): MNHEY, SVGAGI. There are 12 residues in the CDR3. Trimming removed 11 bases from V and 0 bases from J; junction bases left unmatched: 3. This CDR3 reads CAGGQMNTEAFF. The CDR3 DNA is TGTGCCGGGGGACAGATGAACACTGAAGCTTTCTTT.

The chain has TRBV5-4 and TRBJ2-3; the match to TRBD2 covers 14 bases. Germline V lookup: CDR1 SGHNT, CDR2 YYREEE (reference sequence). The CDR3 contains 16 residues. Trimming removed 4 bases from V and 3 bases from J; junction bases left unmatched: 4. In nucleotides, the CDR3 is TGTGCCAGCAGCATGGGACTAGCGGGGGCGACAGATACGCAGTATTTT. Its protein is CASSMGLAGATDTQYF. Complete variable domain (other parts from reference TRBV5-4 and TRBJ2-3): ETGVTQSPTHLIKTRGQQVTLRCSSQSGHNTVSWYQQALGQGPQFIFQYYREEENGRGNFPPRFSGLQFPNYSSELNVNALELDDSALYLCASSMGLAGATDTQYFGPGTRLTVL.

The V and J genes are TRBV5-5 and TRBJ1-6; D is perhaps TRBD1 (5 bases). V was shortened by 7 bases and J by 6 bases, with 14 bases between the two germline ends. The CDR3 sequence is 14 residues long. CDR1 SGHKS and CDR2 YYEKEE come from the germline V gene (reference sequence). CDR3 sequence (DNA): TGTGCCAGCTGGGGGGAGGGAGGTAATTCACCCCTCCACTTT. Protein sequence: CASWGEGGNSPLHF.